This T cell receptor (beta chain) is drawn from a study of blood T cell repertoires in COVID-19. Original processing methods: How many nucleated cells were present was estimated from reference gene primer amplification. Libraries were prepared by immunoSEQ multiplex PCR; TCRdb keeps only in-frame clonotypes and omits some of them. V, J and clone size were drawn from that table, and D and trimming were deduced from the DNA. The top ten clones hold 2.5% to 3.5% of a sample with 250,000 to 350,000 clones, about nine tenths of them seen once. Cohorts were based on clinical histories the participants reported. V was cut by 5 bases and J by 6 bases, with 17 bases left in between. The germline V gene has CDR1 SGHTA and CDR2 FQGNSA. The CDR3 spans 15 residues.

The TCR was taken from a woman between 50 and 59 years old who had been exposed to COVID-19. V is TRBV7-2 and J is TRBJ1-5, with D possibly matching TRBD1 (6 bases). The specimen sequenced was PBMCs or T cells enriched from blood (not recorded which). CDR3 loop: CASSRSTGNGQPQHF. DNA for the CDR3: TGTGCCAGCAGCCGTAGTACAGGGAACGGTCAGCCCCAGCATTTT.